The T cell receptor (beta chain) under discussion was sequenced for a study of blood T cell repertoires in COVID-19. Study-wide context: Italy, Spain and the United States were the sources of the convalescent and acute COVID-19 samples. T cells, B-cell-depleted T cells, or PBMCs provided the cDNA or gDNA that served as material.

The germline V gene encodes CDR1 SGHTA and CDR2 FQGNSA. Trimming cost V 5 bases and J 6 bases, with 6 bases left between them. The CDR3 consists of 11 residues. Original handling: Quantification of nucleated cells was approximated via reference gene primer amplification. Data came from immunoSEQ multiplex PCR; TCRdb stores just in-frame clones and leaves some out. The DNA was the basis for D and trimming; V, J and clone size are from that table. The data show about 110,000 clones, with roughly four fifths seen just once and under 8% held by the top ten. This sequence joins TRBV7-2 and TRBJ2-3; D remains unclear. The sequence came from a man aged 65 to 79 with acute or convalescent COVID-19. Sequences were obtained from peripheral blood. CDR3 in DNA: TGTGCCAGCAGCCCCGTGGATACGCAGTATTTT. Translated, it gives CASSPVDTQYF. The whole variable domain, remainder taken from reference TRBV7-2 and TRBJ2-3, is GAGVSQSPSNKVTEKGKDVELRCDPISGHTALYWYRQSLGQGLEFLIYFQGNSAPDKSGLPSDRFSAERTGGSVSTLTIQRTQQEDSAVYLCASSPVDTQYFGPGTRLTVL.